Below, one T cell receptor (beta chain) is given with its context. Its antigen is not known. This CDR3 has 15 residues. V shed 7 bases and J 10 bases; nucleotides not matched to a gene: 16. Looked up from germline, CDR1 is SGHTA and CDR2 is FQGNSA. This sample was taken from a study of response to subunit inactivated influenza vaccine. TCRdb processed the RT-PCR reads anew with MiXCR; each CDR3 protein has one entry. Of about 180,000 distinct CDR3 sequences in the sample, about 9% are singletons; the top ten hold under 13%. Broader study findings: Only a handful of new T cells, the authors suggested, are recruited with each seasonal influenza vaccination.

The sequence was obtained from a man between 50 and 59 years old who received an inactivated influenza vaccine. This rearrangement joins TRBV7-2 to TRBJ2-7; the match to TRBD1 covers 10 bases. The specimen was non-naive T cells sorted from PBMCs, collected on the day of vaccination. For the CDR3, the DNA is TGTGCCAGCATGCCGTCGGGGACAGGGGTGGGGGGACAGTACTTC. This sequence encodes CASMPSGTGVGGQYF.